These 26 T cell receptor beta chains share one sample of origin, sequenced in a study of regulatory and conventional T cells in RAG deficiency. Profiling relied on immunoSEQ multiplex PCR, and the TCRdb table lists in-frame clones only, not all of them. Among about 5,700 clones listed, about 90% were seen once. The sample comprised CD8+ T cells sorted from blood. All receptors come from a human donor with RAG deficiency presenting as severe combined immunodeficiency.

The V gene is TRBV9, the J gene TRBJ2-7; 7 positions match TRBD1. The CDR3 is 14 residues long. Unmatched junction bases numbered 3, after V lost 0 bases and J lost 3 bases. The germline V gene has CDR1 SGDLS and CDR2 YYNGEE. The CDR3 region is CASSVGDRDYEQYF. DNA for the CDR3: TGTGCCAGCAGCGTAGGAGACAGGGACTACGAGCAGTACTTC.

This CDR3 is CASSWTSGYEQYF. CDR3 nucleotides: TGTGCCAGCAGTTGGACTAGCGGCTACGAGCAGTACTTC. V usage is TRBV27 and J usage is TRBJ2-7; 10 positions match TRBD2. Losses at the gene ends were 4 bases for V and 3 bases for J; bases not matched to a gene: 0. The germline V gene has CDR1 MNHEY and CDR2 SMNVEV (reference sequence). The CDR3 is 13 residues long.

The V call is TRBV29-1, the J call TRBJ2-3, with 10 positions matching TRBD2. CDR3 size: 18 residues. Losses at the gene ends were 0 bases for V and 1 base for J; bases not matched to a gene: 10. From germline, CDR1 is SQVTM and CDR2 ANQGSEA. CDR3 protein: CSVEDLILAGPGTDTQYF. The CDR3 DNA sequence: TGCAGCGTTGAAGATTTAATACTAGCGGGACCGGGCACAGATACGCAGTATTTT.

A single count supports this clone. The rearrangement links TRBV9 to TRBJ1-2, with TRBD1 as a possible D gene (6 bases). CDR1 and CDR2 (germline): SGDLS, YYNGEE. Between the trimmed V and J ends, which lost 0 bases and 2 bases, there was a span of 11 bases. The CDR3 is made up of 15 amino acids. CDR3 sequence reads: CASSVARTENYGYTF. CDR3 nucleotide sequence: TGTGCCAGCAGCGTAGCTAGGACAGAGAACTATGGCTACACCTTC.

V gene TRBV7-9 combines with J gene TRBJ2-5; 10 nucleotides match TRBD2. Per germline, CDR1 SEHNR and CDR2 FQNEAQ (reference sequence). This CDR3 is 16 amino acids long. V lost 3 bases, J lost 1 base, and 5 bases stayed unmatched. CDR3 nucleotide sequence: TGTGCCAGCAGCTTTTCAACTAGCGGGGTCCAAGAGACCCAGTACTTC. Protein sequence: CASSFSTSGVQETQYF.

V and J are TRBV4-3 and TRBJ1-5, with TRBD1 identical over 11 bases. The V gene's germline CDR1 is LGHNA and CDR2 YSLEER. This CDR3 contains 19 residues. The ends lost 1 base at V and 0 bases at J; junction bases unmatched: 8. The CDR3 loop is CASSQVLDRGLYSNQPQHF. CDR3 bases: TGCGCCAGCAGCCAAGTCTTGGACAGGGGGCTTTATAGCAATCAGCCCCAGCATTTT.

This chain uses TRBV28 with TRBJ2-2; D is unclear. The germline CDR1 and CDR2 sequences are MDHEN and SYDVKM. The CDR3 length is 13 residues. V lost 3 bases and J lost 1, with 3 bases in between. CDR3 DNA: TGTGCCAGCAGTTTCTGGAACACCGGGGAGCTGTTTTTT. The encoded protein is CASSFWNTGELFF.

The rearrangement uses TRBV5-4 and TRBJ2-7, with D hard to call. There are 13 residues in the CDR3. Germline V gene data show CDR1 as SGHNT and CDR2 as YYREEE (reference sequence). V lost 4 bases, J lost 2 bases, and 10 bases lay in between. The CDR3 DNA follows: TGTGCCAGCAGCGACCGTAAAACCTACGAGCAGTACTTC. It yields the protein CASSDRKTYEQYF.

The chain is built from TRBV7-9 and TRBJ2-7; 7 nucleotides agree with TRBD1. The V gene's germline CDR1 is SEHNR and CDR2 FQNEAQ (reference sequence). With V trimmed by 8 bases and J by 3 bases, 4 bases remained unmatched. The CDR3 loop spans 12 amino acids. CDR3 region: CASSDRYYEQYF. Written as DNA, the CDR3 is TGTGCCAGCTCGGACAGGTACTACGAGCAGTACTTC.

The rearrangement uses TRBV9 and TRBJ1-5; 8 bases match TRBD1. Germline CDR1 is SGDLS and CDR2 is YYNGEE. The CDR3 sequence is 14 residues long. J gave up 5 bases and V 3 bases, and 4 bases lay outside the gene matches. CDR3 in DNA: TGTGCCAGCAGCGGGTCGACAGGGGATCAGCCCCAGCATTTT. This sequence encodes CASSGSTGDQPQHF.

The chain couples TRBV2 to TRBJ2-5; D gene ambiguous. Germline CDR1 and CDR2: SNHLY and FYNNEI. Trimming stripped 6 bases from V and 8 bases from J, with 7 bases between. The CDR3 is 10 residues long. The CDR3 loop is CASSDDTQYF. The CDR3 bases are TGTGCCAGCAGCGACGATACCCAGTACTTC.

V usage is TRBV27 and J usage is TRBJ2-5, with D possibly being TRBD2 (5 bases). V lost 0 bases and J 5 bases, leaving 10 bases between the germline ends. Germline V gene lookup returns CDR1 MNHEY and CDR2 SMNVEV (reference sequence). The CDR3 spans 14 residues. The CDR3 bases are TGTGCCAGCAGTTTATCCAGACGCGGGGAGACCCAGTACTTC. This encodes CASSLSRRGETQYF.

The chain carries TRBV27 and TRBJ2-7; TRBD1 matches 7 bases. Per the germline V gene, CDR1 is MNHEY and CDR2 is SMNVEV (reference sequence). This CDR3 region has 13 residues. Germline trimming cut 4 bases from V and 0 bases from J; bases unmatched to any gene: 0. The CDR3 DNA sequence: TGTGCCAGCAGTTGGGACAGCTCCTACGAGCAGTACTTC. Protein: CASSWDSSYEQYF.

The J gene is TRBJ2-7, the V gene TRBV7-2; tentative D call: TRBD1 (6 bases). This CDR3 has 13 residues. The V gene lost 5 bases and the J gene lost 4 bases, with 12 bases spanning the gap. Germline V gene data show CDR1 as SGHTA and CDR2 as FQGNSA. The CDR3 DNA is TGTGCCAGCAGCACCAACCAGGGGTACGAGCAGTACTTC. This encodes CASSTNQGYEQYF.

CDR3: CASSARGEETQYF. The DNA for the CDR3 is TGTGCCAGCAGCGCTAGGGGGGAGGAGACCCAGTACTTC. The chain couples TRBV7-9 to TRBJ2-5; possibly TRBD1 or TRBD2 for D (6 bases each). V lost 5 bases to trimming and J lost 5 bases, with 12 bases between them. Germline CDR1 reads SEHNR; CDR2 reads FQNEAQ (reference sequence). The CDR3 has 13 residues.

This chain links TRBV5-6 with TRBJ2-5; 9 bases map to TRBD1. This CDR3 comprises 13 residues. The germline V gene encodes CDR1 SGHDT and CDR2 YYEEEE. After removal of 6 bases from V and 4 bases from J, the junction contained 4 bases not matched to a gene. CDR3 nucleotides: TGTGCCAGCATGTTACAGGGGGCAGAGACCCAGTACTTC. Protein: CASMLQGAETQYF.

The chain joins TRBV6-6 to TRBJ2-2, with D perhaps TRBD2 (5 bases). Germline lookup yields CDR1 MNHNY and CDR2 SVGAGI (reference sequence). Trimming cost V 8 bases and J 4 bases, with 8 bases left between them. CDR3 size: 12 residues. In nucleotides, the CDR3 is TGTGCCAGCCTTGCGGGCACCGGGGAGCTGTTTTTT. Translating it yields CASLAGTGELFF.

The V gene is TRBV6-6, the J gene TRBJ2-5; a possible D gene is TRBD2 (6 bases). Germline CDR1 reads MNHNY; CDR2 reads SVGAGI (reference sequence). The CDR3 sequence is 14 residues long. V shed 5 bases and J shed 5 bases, with 15 bases lying between them. The CDR3 loop is CASSGGKIRETQYF. The DNA for the CDR3 is TGTGCCAGCAGTGGGGGGAAAATCAGGGAGACCCAGTACTTC.

This clone was seen a single time. This chain connects TRBV9 to TRBJ2-1; D is perhaps TRBD1 (6 bases). V was trimmed by 4 bases and J by 4 bases, leaving 12 bases between them. The CDR3 is made up of 14 amino acids. Per germline, CDR1 SGDLS and CDR2 YYNGEE. The chain's CDR3 is CASSSWTAYNEQFF. CDR3 sequence (DNA): TGTGCCAGCAGCTCATGGACAGCATACAATGAGCAGTTCTTC.

The chain joins TRBV15 to TRBJ2-7, with D possibly being TRBD1 (6 bases). V was trimmed by 0 bases and J by 5 bases, leaving 23 bases between them. Germline CDR1 reads LNHNV; CDR2 reads YYDKDF (reference sequence). This CDR3 comprises 18 residues. CDR3 sequence reads: CATSRDRYRIRGEDEQYF. DNA of the CDR3: TGTGCCACCAGCAGAGATCGATACCGAATCAGGGGCGAGGACGAGCAGTACTTC.

V usage is TRBV9 and J usage is TRBJ2-7, with TRBD2 identical over 9 bases. Germline CDR1 reads SGDLS; CDR2 reads YYNGEE. The CDR3 has 15 residues. V was clipped by 0 bases and J by 6 bases; unmatched bases: 7. The CDR3 reads CASSVGQGSGSEQYF. In DNA, the CDR3 is TGTGCCAGCAGCGTAGGACAGGGTAGCGGGAGCGAGCAGTACTTC.

The J gene is TRBJ2-7, the V gene TRBV28; D ambiguous. Germline CDR1 is MDHEN and CDR2 is SYDVKM. V shed 4 bases and J shed 1 base, with 8 bases lying between them. The CDR3 is 13 residues long. The CDR3 is CASSWSTSYEQYF. The CDR3 DNA sequence: TGTGCCAGCAGTTGGTCCACGTCCTACGAGCAGTACTTC.

The rearrangement uses TRBV13 and TRBJ2-3, with 7 positions matching TRBD1. The CDR3 is made up of 14 amino acids. CDR1 and CDR2 (germline): PRHDT, FYEKMQ (reference sequence). The V segment lost 3 bases and the J segment 6 bases; nucleotides outside the gene matches: 6. The CDR3 bases are TGTGCCAGCAGCTTCACAGGGGTGGAGGATACGCAGTATTTT. Its protein is CASSFTGVEDTQYF.

The V call is TRBV12-2, the J call TRBJ2-5; TRBD1, as called in the table, went unchecked against the DNA. TRBV12-2 is given as a pseudogene. This CDR3 is built from 16 residues. CDR3 region: CASRLAGTGWRETQYF. Written as DNA, the CDR3 is TGTGCAAGTCGCTTAGCCGGGACAGGGTGGCGAGAGACCCAGTACTTC.

V usage is TRBV27 and J usage is TRBJ2-7; perhaps D is TRBD1 or TRBD2 (5 bases each). Trimming took 7 bases from V and 12 from J, leaving 16 bases between them. This CDR3 spans 11 amino acids. Looked up from germline, CDR1 is MNHEY and CDR2 is SMNVEV (reference sequence). The CDR3 spells CASTRGRSLYF. The CDR3 DNA reads as TGTGCCAGCACCCGGGGCAGGAGCCTGTACTTC.

The chain couples TRBV7-6 to TRBJ2-2; D perhaps matches TRBD1 (5 bases). Germline CDR1 reads SGHVS; CDR2 reads FNYEAQ. Trimming pared 1 base from V and 5 bases from J, leaving 17 bases between. This CDR3 contains 17 residues. CDR3 DNA sequence: TGTGCCAGCAGCTTAGGAGTTGGGGCCCCATTGACCGGGGAGCTGTTTTTT. It is translated as CASSLGVGAPLTGELFF.